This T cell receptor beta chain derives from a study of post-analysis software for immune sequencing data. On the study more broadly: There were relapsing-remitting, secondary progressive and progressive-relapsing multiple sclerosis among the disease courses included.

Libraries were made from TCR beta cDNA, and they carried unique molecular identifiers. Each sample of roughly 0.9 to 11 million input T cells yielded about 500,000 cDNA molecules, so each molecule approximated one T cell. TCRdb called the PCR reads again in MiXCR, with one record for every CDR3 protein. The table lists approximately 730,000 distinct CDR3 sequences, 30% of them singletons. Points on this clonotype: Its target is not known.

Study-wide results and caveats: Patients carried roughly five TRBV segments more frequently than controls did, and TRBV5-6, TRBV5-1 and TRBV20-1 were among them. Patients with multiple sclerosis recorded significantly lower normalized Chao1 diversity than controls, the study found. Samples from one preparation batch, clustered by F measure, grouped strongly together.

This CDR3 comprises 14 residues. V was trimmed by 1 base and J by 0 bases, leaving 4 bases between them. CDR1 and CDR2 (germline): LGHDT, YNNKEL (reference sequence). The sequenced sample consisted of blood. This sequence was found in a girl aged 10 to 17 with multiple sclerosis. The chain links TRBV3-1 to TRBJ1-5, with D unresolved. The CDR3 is CASSQVASNQPQHF. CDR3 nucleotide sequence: TGTGCCAGCAGCCAAGTAGCTAGCAATCAGCCCCAGCATTTT.